These T cell receptor beta chains were read from a single sample in a study of CD8 T cells in Susac syndrome. TCRdb fed the immunoSEQ multiplex PCR reads into MiXCR, producing one record per CDR3 protein. The sample lists 300,000 to 350,000 distinct CDR3 sequences; under 95% were seen once. The source material was CD4+ T cells from PBMCs. The receptors stem from a human donor with multiple sclerosis. The CDR3 runs from the conserved cysteine through the conserved F or W. Fields, in order: CDR3 protein, CDR3 DNA, D gene, clone size, J gene, V gene. A D gene is named only where the DNA matches it firmly. Where a row states a size, it is once, few, many or the class of an expanded clone; other rows omit it.

cdr3_aa: CSATNPEYQPQHF
cdr3_nt: TGCAGTGCTACTAACCCGGAGTATCAGCCCCAGCATTTT
d_call: -
clone_size: -
j_call: TRBJ1-5
v_call: TRBV20-1

cdr3_aa: CASRVLPNTGELFF
cdr3_nt: TGTGCCAGCAGAGTCCTCCCGAACACCGGGGAGCTGTTTTTT
d_call: -
clone_size: -
j_call: TRBJ2-2
v_call: TRBV7-8

cdr3_aa: CASSHGTLLTGYTF
cdr3_nt: TGTGCCAGCAGCCATGGGACCCTCCTGACGGGCTACACCTTC
d_call: -
clone_size: -
j_call: TRBJ1-2
v_call: TRBV7-9

cdr3_aa: CASSPRRGAGGTDTQYF
cdr3_nt: TGTGCCAGCAGCCCCAGGCGGGGAGCGGGGGGCACAGATACGCAGTATTTT
d_call: TRBD2
clone_size: -
j_call: TRBJ2-3
v_call: TRBV7-2

cdr3_aa: CAWSVSLGARVTQYF
cdr3_nt: TGTGCCTGGAGTGTGTCCCTGGGGGCACGTGTTACGCAGTATTTT
d_call: -
clone_size: once
j_call: TRBJ2-3
v_call: TRBV30

cdr3_aa: CASSVLSDEQFF
cdr3_nt: TGCGCCAGCAGCGTGCTGTCCGATGAGCAGTTCTTC
d_call: -
clone_size: -
j_call: TRBJ2-1
v_call: TRBV5-1

cdr3_aa: CASSPDSDFYGYTF
cdr3_nt: TGTGCCAGCTCACCGGACAGCGACTTCTATGGCTACACCTTC
d_call: -
clone_size: -
j_call: TRBJ1-2
v_call: TRBV18

cdr3_aa: CASGRQGAREQYF
cdr3_nt: TGTGCCAGTGGTCGGCAGGGGGCGAGGGAGCAGTACTTC
d_call: TRBD1
clone_size: -
j_call: TRBJ2-7
v_call: TRBV6-6

cdr3_aa: CASSRIDRAKDTQYF
cdr3_nt: TGTGCCAGCAGCAGAATCGACAGGGCTAAAGATACGCAGTATTTT
d_call: TRBD1
clone_size: -
j_call: TRBJ2-3
v_call: TRBV5-6

cdr3_aa: CSVVPAAWGTQYF
cdr3_nt: TGCAGCGTGGTGCCGGCGGCCTGGGGGACCCAGTACTTC
d_call: -
clone_size: -
j_call: TRBJ2-5
v_call: TRBV29-1

cdr3_aa: CASSSQGNTEAFF
cdr3_nt: TGTGCCAGCAGCTCACAGGGGAACACTGAAGCTTTCTTT
d_call: -
clone_size: -
j_call: TRBJ1-1
v_call: TRBV7-2

cdr3_aa: CASSFVQAIQETQYF
cdr3_nt: TGTGCCAGCAGCTTTGTCCAGGCCATTCAAGAGACCCAGTACTTC
d_call: -
clone_size: -
j_call: TRBJ2-5
v_call: TRBV7-2

cdr3_aa: CASSYYRGPGGPVAKNIQYF
cdr3_nt: TGTGCCAGCAGTTACTACAGGGGACCGGGCGGTCCTGTAGCCAAAAACATTCAGTACTTC
d_call: TRBD1
clone_size: -
j_call: TRBJ2-4
v_call: TRBV6-5

cdr3_aa: CASSMTLAGWAEQFF
cdr3_nt: TGTGCCAGTAGTATGACCCTAGCGGGATGGGCTGAGCAGTTCTTC
d_call: TRBD2
clone_size: -
j_call: TRBJ2-1
v_call: TRBV19

cdr3_aa: CASKRTYGGEQFF
cdr3_nt: TGTGCCAGCAAAAGGACCTACGGGGGTGAGCAGTTCTTC
d_call: -
clone_size: once
j_call: TRBJ2-1
v_call: TRBV6-2/TRBV6-3

cdr3_aa: CASSQAVGDTEAFF
cdr3_nt: TGTGCCAGCAGCCAAGCAGTAGGGGACACTGAAGCTTTCTTT
d_call: -
clone_size: -
j_call: TRBJ1-1
v_call: TRBV3-1

cdr3_aa: CASSRLAGLNTGELFF
cdr3_nt: TGTGCCAGCAGCCGACTAGCGGGACTGAACACCGGGGAGCTGTTTTTT
d_call: TRBD2
clone_size: -
j_call: TRBJ2-2
v_call: TRBV4-2

cdr3_aa: CAWSGGPHNEQFF
cdr3_nt: TGTGCCTGGAGCGGGGGCCCACACAATGAGCAGTTCTTC
d_call: -
clone_size: -
j_call: TRBJ2-1
v_call: TRBV30

cdr3_aa: CSAARGSVVGDQETQYF
cdr3_nt: TGCAGTGCCGCCCGGGGTAGCGTGGTAGGAGACCAAGAGACCCAGTACTTC
d_call: -
clone_size: -
j_call: TRBJ2-5
v_call: TRBV20-1

cdr3_aa: CASKREDQTDTQYF
cdr3_nt: TGTGCCAGTAAAAGGGAGGATCAGACAGATACGCAGTATTTT
d_call: -
clone_size: -
j_call: TRBJ2-3
v_call: TRBV19

cdr3_aa: CSVRPGQGNEKLFF
cdr3_nt: TGCAGCGTTCGTCCCGGACAGGGTAATGAAAAACTGTTTTTT
d_call: TRBD1
clone_size: -
j_call: TRBJ1-4
v_call: TRBV29-1

cdr3_aa: CASSSFRDRVNTEAFF
cdr3_nt: TGTGCCAGCAGCTCCTTTAGGGACAGGGTTAACACTGAAGCTTTCTTT
d_call: TRBD1
clone_size: -
j_call: TRBJ1-1
v_call: TRBV11-1

cdr3_aa: CASSQDRVEQFF
cdr3_nt: TGTGCCAGCTCACAGGACAGGGTTGAGCAGTTCTTC
d_call: TRBD1
clone_size: few
j_call: TRBJ2-1
v_call: TRBV18

cdr3_aa: CASSPPGGRKNIQYF
cdr3_nt: TGTGCCAGCTCACCACCGGGGGGGCGCAAAAACATTCAGTACTTC
d_call: -
clone_size: -
j_call: TRBJ2-4
v_call: TRBV18

cdr3_aa: CASSRDREGSPLHF
cdr3_nt: TGTGCCAGCAGCAGGGACAGGGAAGGTTCACCCCTCCACTTT
d_call: TRBD1
clone_size: -
j_call: TRBJ1-6
v_call: TRBV6-6

cdr3_aa: CASSYVAGGRTGELFF
cdr3_nt: TGTGCCAGCAGTTATGTTGCGGGGGGGCGCACCGGGGAGCTGTTTTTT
d_call: TRBD2
clone_size: -
j_call: TRBJ2-2
v_call: TRBV6-9

cdr3_aa: CASSPTGWNTEAFF
cdr3_nt: TGTGCCAGCTCACCAACCGGATGGAACACTGAAGCTTTCTTT
d_call: -
clone_size: -
j_call: TRBJ1-1
v_call: TRBV18

cdr3_aa: CSARDTSGGYLTDTQYF
cdr3_nt: TGCAGTGCTAGAGATACTAGCGGGGGTTACCTCACAGATACGCAGTATTTT
d_call: TRBD2
clone_size: -
j_call: TRBJ2-3
v_call: TRBV20-1

cdr3_aa: CSAWTSVDTQYF
cdr3_nt: TGCAGTGCGTGGACTAGCGTAGATACGCAGTATTTT
d_call: TRBD2
clone_size: -
j_call: TRBJ2-3
v_call: TRBV20-1

cdr3_aa: CASSQRGGEETQYF
cdr3_nt: TGTGCCAGCAGCCAGCGGGGGGGCGAAGAGACCCAGTACTTC
d_call: TRBD2
clone_size: few
j_call: TRBJ2-5
v_call: TRBV3-1

cdr3_aa: CAWSVGGVKGYEQYF
cdr3_nt: TGTGCCTGGAGTGTAGGGGGAGTAAAGGGATACGAGCAGTACTTC
d_call: -
clone_size: -
j_call: TRBJ2-7
v_call: TRBV30

cdr3_aa: CASSYRPGSYEQYF
cdr3_nt: TGTGCCAGCAGTTACCGGCCGGGCTCCTACGAGCAGTACTTC
d_call: -
clone_size: -
j_call: TRBJ2-7
v_call: TRBV12-3/TRBV12-4

cdr3_aa: CASSQVGGAKTNQPQHF
cdr3_nt: TGCGCCAGCAGCCAAGTAGGAGGGGCGAAGACCAATCAGCCCCAGCATTTT
d_call: -
clone_size: -
j_call: TRBJ1-5
v_call: TRBV4-1

cdr3_aa: CASSFSGGSYGYTF
cdr3_nt: TGTGCCAGCAGCTTCTCTGGGGGGAGCTATGGCTACACCTTC
d_call: -
clone_size: -
j_call: TRBJ1-2
v_call: TRBV7-2

cdr3_aa: CASSQATGGSYEQYF
cdr3_nt: TGTGCCAGCAGCCAAGCCACAGGGGGCTCCTACGAGCAGTACTTC
d_call: TRBD1
clone_size: -
j_call: TRBJ2-7
v_call: TRBV3-1